A single sample is the source of the 10 T cell receptor beta chains below, sequenced in a study of tumor-infiltrating lymphocytes in primary liver carcinoma. Co-extraction yielded RNA and DNA from about 20-30 mg of unsorted bulk tissue. Production of TCR beta cDNA used around 0.45 ug total RNA together with a constant-region primer. Researchers made the TCR beta libraries by running three nested multiplex PCR rounds with slightly modified ARM-PCR. For approximately 11 cycles apiece, the opening two PCR rounds ran with TRBV1-TRBV30 forward primers and a C-beta reverse primer. Using its own MiXCR run on the multiplex PCR reads, TCRdb lists one record per CDR3 protein. The sample lists 99,000 or so distinct CDR3 sequences; around three quarters were seen once. The sequenced material came from liver tumor tissue from sampling region 5. The subset denotes: tumor region T5, tumor centre. All receptors come from a woman aged 60-75 years with primary liver carcinoma and hepatitis B virus infection.

Concerning this clonotype itself: Germline and junction disagree at one end, which may indicate a read error. The chain uses TRBV7-8 and TRBJ2-3, with 8 nucleotides matching TRBD2. Germline-derived CDR1 and CDR2 are SGHVS and FQNEAQ. CDR3 length: 14 residues. The CDR3 sequence: CASTPVTSANTQYF. For the CDR3, the DNA is TGTGCCAGCACCCCGGTGACTAGCGCGAATACACAGTATTTT.

With regard to this clonotype: A much bigger clone sits one base away, suggesting this may be a read error. V is TRBV5-1 and J is TRBJ1-1; no clear D. Trimming took off 9 bases at V and 4 bases at J, with 19 bases between the two ends. From germline, CDR1 is SGHRS and CDR2 YFSETQ. The CDR3 runs 14 residues. In DNA, the CDR3 is TGCGCCAACAGATTCTCCGTTGAGGGCACTGAAGCTTTCTTT. It translates to CANRFSVEGTEAFF.

This chain connects TRBV18 to TRBJ1-4, with TRBD1 as a possible D gene (6 bases). This CDR3 is 16 amino acids long. The germline gives CDR1 KGHSH, CDR2 LQKENI. Trimming pared 3 bases from V and 5 bases from J, leaving 16 bases between. The DNA for the CDR3 is TGTGCCAGCTCACCGGCTAACAGGGATCCCAATGAAAAACTGTTTTTT. Amino acid sequence: CASSPANRDPNEKLFF.

On this clonotype: Germline is not matched at one junction end, which may reflect a read error. This chain connects TRBV11-2 to TRBJ2-1; the D call may be TRBD1 or TRBD2 (5 bases each). The CDR3 length is 17 residues. CDR1 and CDR2 from the germline V gene are SGHAT and FQNNGV. This chain's CDR3 is CASSLGLAAGLGIEQFF. As DNA, the CDR3 is TGTGCAAGCAGCTTAGGACTGGCGGCAGGGTTGGGCATTGAGCAGTTCTTC.

This clonotype has a single count. Germline and junction disagree at one end, which may indicate a read error. The V and J genes are TRBV20-1 and TRBJ2-2; 10 bases agree with TRBD2. Germline values: CDR1 DFQATT, CDR2 SNEGSKA (reference sequence). The CDR3 has 17 residues. Written as DNA, the CDR3 is TGCATTGCTAGAGATCCGGCTAGCGGGAGTCTGGGCGGGGAGTTGTTTTTT. Protein sequence: CIARDPASGSLGGELFF.

A note on this clonotype: This could be a read error, since a much larger clone is one nucleotide away. The chain couples TRBV6-6 to TRBJ1-5; 7 bases map to TRBD1. CDR3 length: 15 amino acids. Germline loops: CDR1 MNHNY, CDR2 SVGAGI (reference sequence). This CDR3 reads CAISSGTVNNQPQHF. The CDR3 region has the DNA TGTGCCATCAGTTCCGGGACAGTAAACAATCAGCCCCAGCATTTT.

This clonotype was recorded only once. Mismatch with germline at one junction end may stem from a read error. This sequence joins TRBV7-9 and TRBJ2-7; D is perhaps TRBD2 (5 bases). Germline V CDR1 and CDR2: SEHNR, FQNEAQ (reference sequence). CDR3 length equals 12 residues. The CDR3 coding sequence is TGTGTCAGCAGCTTAGAGGGCGGCGAGCAGTATTTC. The encoded protein is CVSSLEGGEQYF.

Details on this clonotype: The CDR3 does not end in the conserved phenylalanine or tryptophan, so this is likely a read error. The CDR3, as DNA: TGTGCCAGCAGTTTATGGCGGACAGGGGGCGGGCAGCCTCAGCATCTT. It yields the protein CASSLWRTGGGQPQHL. The rearrangement links TRBV28 to TRBJ1-5, with TRBD1 identical over 11 bases. Germline V gives CDR1 MDHEN, CDR2 SYDVKM. The CDR3 spans 16 residues.

The chain combines TRBV28 with TRBJ1-1, with D uncertain. V was pared by 4 bases and J by 3 bases, with 21 bases between. Germline CDR1 is MDHEN and CDR2 is SYDVKM. The CDR3 contains 17 residues. This chain's CDR3 is CASSSPLTAWMDTEAFF. CDR3 coding DNA: TGTGCCAGCAGTTCACCATTGACGGCATGGATGGACACTGAAGCTTTCTTT.

On this clonotype: In this CDR3 the conserved last residue, phenylalanine or tryptophan, is missing, so a read error is likely. The chain couples TRBV11-2 to TRBJ2-7; no clear D gene. Germline CDR1 reads SGHAT; CDR2 reads FQNNGV. Trimming removed 6 bases at V and 3 bases at J, with 3 bases between. CDR3 length: 10 amino acids. CDR3 sequence (DNA): TGTGCCAGCAGGAACTACGAGCAGTACATC. Translated: CASRNYEQYI.